Shown below are 16 T cell receptor beta chains from a single sample sequenced in a study of cytomegalovirus exposure and HLA in healthy donors. The PCR employed 60 Vbeta primers together with 13 Jbeta primers. TCRdb's copy holds only in-frame clones and misses some; the assay was immunoSEQ multiplex PCR. The sample yields around 180,000 clones, roughly 84% seen once. The sample comprised PBMCs. The source is a boy between 2 and 10 years old in good health and CMV-seronegative.

The chain has TRBV23-1 and TRBJ2-7, with a possible D match to TRBD1 (5 bases). Being an ORF, TRBV23-1 has a function that is uncertain. V lost 0 bases and J lost 2, with 17 bases in between. The CDR3 sequence is 17 residues long. The CDR3 loop is CASSQSRDSEGAYEQYV. The CDR3 nucleotides read TGCGCCAGCAGTCAATCGCGCGACAGCGAAGGGGCCTACGAGCAGTACGTC.

The J gene is TRBJ2-1, the V gene TRBV4-3; 9 bases are shared with TRBD1. From germline, CDR1 is LGHNA and CDR2 YSLEER. Trimming removed 4 bases from V and 2 bases from J; junction bases left unmatched: 6. This CDR3 contains 16 residues. CDR3 residues: CASSLVRQGAYNEQFF. CDR3 coding DNA: TGCGCCAGCAGCCTAGTGAGACAGGGGGCCTACAATGAGCAGTTCTTC.

V usage is TRBV18 and J usage is TRBJ2-1; TRBD1 is a possible D gene (5 bases). V lost 2 bases and J 6 bases, leaving 8 bases between the germline ends. CDR1 and CDR2 from the germline V gene are KGHSH and LQKENI. The CDR3 spans 13 residues. CDR3 coding DNA: TGTGCCAGCTCACCAGTAGGGGTCAATGAGCAGTTCTTC. Encoded protein: CASSPVGVNEQFF.

V usage is TRBV6-1 and J usage is TRBJ1-2, with no clear D. This CDR3 is built from 15 residues. Germline values: CDR1 MNHNS, CDR2 SASEGT. V dropped 3 bases and J dropped 2 bases, with 13 bases sitting between them. Written as DNA, the CDR3 is TGTGCCAGCAGTGAGGACTTCATGCAAAACTATGGCTACACCTTC. Translated: CASSEDFMQNYGYTF.

The chain uses TRBV19 and TRBJ1-1; 8 bases fit TRBD1. The CDR3 totals 15 residues. Trimming at V came to 4 bases and at J to 0 bases, leaving 4 bases not matched to a gene. Germline V CDR1 and CDR2: LNHDA, SQIVND (reference sequence). CDR3 nucleotides: TGTGCCAGTAGTACCCGGACAGGGCTGAACACTGAAGCTTTCTTT. It is translated as CASSTRTGLNTEAFF.

V usage is TRBV7-6 and J usage is TRBJ1-1; 7 nucleotides match TRBD1. CDR1 is SGHVS and CDR2 is FNYEAQ in the germline V gene. Trimming at V came to 5 bases and at J to 8 bases, leaving 8 bases not matched to a gene. The CDR3 loop spans 13 amino acids. The CDR3 reads CASSLDRAAEAFF. The CDR3 bases are TGTGCCAGCAGCCTCGACAGGGCAGCGGAAGCTTTCTTT.

The gene calls are TRBV29-1 and TRBJ2-1; D possibly corresponds to TRBD1 (5 bases). This CDR3 has 15 amino acids. Germline CDR1 is SQVTM and CDR2 is ANQGSEA. The V gene lost 7 bases and the J gene lost 0 bases, with 16 bases spanning the gap. CDR3: CSGAGPQSSYNEQFF. As DNA, the CDR3 is TGCAGCGGTGCAGGGCCCCAAAGCTCCTACAATGAGCAGTTCTTC.

The gene calls are TRBV7-2 and TRBJ2-1, with 7 positions matching TRBD2. The germline gives CDR1 SGHTA, CDR2 FQGNSA. The CDR3 runs 15 residues. Germline trimming cut 1 base from V and 5 bases from J; bases unmatched to any gene: 5. CDR3 nucleotide sequence: TGTGCCAGCAGCTTAGAAAGCGGGAAGCACAATGAGCAGTTCTTC. Encoded protein: CASSLESGKHNEQFF.

Of note for this clone: Other DNA sequences from this sample encode an identical CDR3 as well. In nucleotides, the CDR3 is TGTGCCAGCAGTTTTTCCAGGAGCACAGATACGCAGTATTTT. Translated: CASSFSRSTDTQYF. The V gene is TRBV27, the J gene TRBJ2-3; D unclear. The CDR3 extends over 14 amino acids. Looked up from germline, CDR1 is MNHEY and CDR2 is SMNVEV (reference sequence). Trimming shortened V by 3 bases and J by 0 bases, and 7 bases separated the two germline ends.

In DNA form, the CDR3 reads TGTGCCAGCAGCGTATCCGCAGGGCAAGAGACCCAGTACTTC. Translation: CASSVSAGQETQYF. V is TRBV7-9 and J is TRBJ2-5; perhaps TRBD1 as D (5 bases). The ends were cut back, 5 bases at V and 2 bases at J, with 12 bases in the middle. CDR3 length: 14 residues. Germline V CDR1 and CDR2: SEHNR, FQNEAQ (reference sequence).

V usage is TRBV6-5 and J usage is TRBJ2-5; perhaps TRBD1 as D (6 bases). From germline, CDR1 is MNHEY and CDR2 SVGAGI. V was clipped by 6 bases and J by 7 bases, with 12 bases between them. The CDR3 is 12 residues long. CDR3 residues: CASSPDSRTQYF. Here the CDR3 DNA reads TGTGCCAGCAGCCCGGACAGCAGGACCCAGTACTTC.

This chain links TRBV6-5 with TRBJ2-5, with 13 bases identical to TRBD2. The CDR3 covers 12 residues. Germline V gives CDR1 MNHEY, CDR2 SVGAGI. The CDR3 DNA follows: TGTACGTCGGGACTAGCGGGAATTGGCCAGTACTTC. It encodes CTSGLAGIGQYF.

The chain links TRBV27 to TRBJ1-2, with D tentatively TRBD1 (5 bases). Germline V CDR1 and CDR2: MNHEY, SMNVEV (reference sequence). Between the trimmed V and J ends, which lost 2 bases and 0 bases, there was a span of 7 bases. This CDR3 region has 14 residues. The CDR3 region is CASSLGGSNYGYTF. The DNA of the CDR3 is TGTGCCAGCAGTTTAGGGGGGTCTAACTATGGCTACACCTTC.

The chain is built from TRBV6-6 and TRBJ1-1, with D maybe TRBD1 (5 bases). With 0 bases removed from V and 1 base from J, the gap between germline ends came to 12 bases. Germline CDR1 and CDR2: MNHNY and SVGAGI (reference sequence). The CDR3 extends over 16 amino acids. CDR3 loop: CASSYSEGRTNTEAFF. The CDR3 region has the DNA TGTGCCAGCAGTTACTCGGAGGGACGGACGAACACTGAAGCTTTCTTT.

The chain recombines TRBV21-1 with TRBJ2-7; the D call in the table, TRBD1, was not verified against the DNA. TRBV21-1 is marked as a pseudogene. The CDR3 spans 18 residues. The CDR3 DNA reads as TGTGCCAGCAGCAAACCCTGGGACAGGCTTCTACTCTCCTACGAGCAGTACGTC. Amino acids: CASSKPWDRLLLSYEQYV.

This chain joins TRBV4-1 and TRBJ2-7; 7 nucleotides align to TRBD2. The CDR3 runs to 15 residues. V trimming: 4 bases; J trimming: 7 bases; junction bases outside the gene matches: 13. Germline CDR1 reads MGHRA; CDR2 reads YSYEKL. The CDR3 nucleotides are TGCGCCAGCAGCCTCGGACTAGGGTATTTCCGGGAGCAGTACTTC. This translates into CASSLGLGYFREQYF.